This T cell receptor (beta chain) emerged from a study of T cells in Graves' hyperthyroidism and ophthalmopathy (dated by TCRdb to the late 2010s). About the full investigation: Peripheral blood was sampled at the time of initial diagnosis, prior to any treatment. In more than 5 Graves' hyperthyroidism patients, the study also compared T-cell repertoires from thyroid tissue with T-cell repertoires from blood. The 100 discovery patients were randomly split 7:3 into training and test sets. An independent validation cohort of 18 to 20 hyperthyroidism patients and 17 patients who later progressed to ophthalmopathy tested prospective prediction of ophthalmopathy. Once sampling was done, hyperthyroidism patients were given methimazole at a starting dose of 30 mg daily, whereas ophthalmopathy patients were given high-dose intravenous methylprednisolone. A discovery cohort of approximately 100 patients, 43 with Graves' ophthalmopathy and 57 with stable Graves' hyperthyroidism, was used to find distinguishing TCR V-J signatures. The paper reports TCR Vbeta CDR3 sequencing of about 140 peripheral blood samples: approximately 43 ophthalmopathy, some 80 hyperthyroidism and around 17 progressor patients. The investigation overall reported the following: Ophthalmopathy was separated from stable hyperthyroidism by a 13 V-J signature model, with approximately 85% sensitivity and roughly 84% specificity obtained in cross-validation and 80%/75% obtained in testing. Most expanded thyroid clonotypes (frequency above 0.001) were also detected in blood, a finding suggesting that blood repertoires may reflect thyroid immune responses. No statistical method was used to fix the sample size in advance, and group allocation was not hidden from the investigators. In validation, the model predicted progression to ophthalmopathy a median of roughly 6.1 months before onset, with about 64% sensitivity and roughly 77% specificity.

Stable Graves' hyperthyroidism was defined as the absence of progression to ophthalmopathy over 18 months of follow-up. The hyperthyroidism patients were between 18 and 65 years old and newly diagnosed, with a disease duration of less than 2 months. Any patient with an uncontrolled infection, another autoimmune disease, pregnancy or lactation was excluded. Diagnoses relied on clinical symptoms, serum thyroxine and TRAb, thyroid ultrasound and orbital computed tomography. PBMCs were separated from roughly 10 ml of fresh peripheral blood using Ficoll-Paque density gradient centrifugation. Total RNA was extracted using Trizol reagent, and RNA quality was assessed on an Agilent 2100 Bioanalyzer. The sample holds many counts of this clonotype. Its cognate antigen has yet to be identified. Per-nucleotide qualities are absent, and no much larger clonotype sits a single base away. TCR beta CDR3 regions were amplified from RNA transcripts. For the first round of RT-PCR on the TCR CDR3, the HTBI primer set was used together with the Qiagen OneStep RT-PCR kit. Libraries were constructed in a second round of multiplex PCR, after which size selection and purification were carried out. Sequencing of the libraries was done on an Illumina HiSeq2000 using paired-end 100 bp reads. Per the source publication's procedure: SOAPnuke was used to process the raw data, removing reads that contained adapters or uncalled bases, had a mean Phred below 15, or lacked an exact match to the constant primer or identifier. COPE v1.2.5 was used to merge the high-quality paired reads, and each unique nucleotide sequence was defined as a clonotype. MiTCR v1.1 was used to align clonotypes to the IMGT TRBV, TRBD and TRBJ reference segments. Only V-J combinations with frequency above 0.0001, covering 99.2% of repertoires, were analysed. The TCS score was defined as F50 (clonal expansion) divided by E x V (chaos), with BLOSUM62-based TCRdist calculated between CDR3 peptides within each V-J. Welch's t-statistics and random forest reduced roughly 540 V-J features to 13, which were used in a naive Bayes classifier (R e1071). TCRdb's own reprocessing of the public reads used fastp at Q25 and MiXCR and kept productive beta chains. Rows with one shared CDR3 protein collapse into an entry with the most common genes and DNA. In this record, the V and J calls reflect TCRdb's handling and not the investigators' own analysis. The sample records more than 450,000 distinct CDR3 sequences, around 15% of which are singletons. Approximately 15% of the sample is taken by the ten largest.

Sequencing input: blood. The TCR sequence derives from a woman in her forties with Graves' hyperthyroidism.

The CDR3 reads CSARDRVGRGTGELFF. The DNA sequence is given as TGCAGTGCTAGAGATCGAGTGGGGAGAGGAACCGGGGAGCTGTTTTTT. The V and J genes are TRBV20-1 and TRBJ2-2; perhaps TRBD2 is the D gene, with 5 bases matching. V is shortened by 0 bases, J by 5 bases, and the region joining them spans 16 bases. In the germline V gene (reference sequence), CDR1 corresponds to DFQATT and CDR2 to SNEGSKA. Including the terminal cysteine and phenylalanine, the CDR3 comprises 16 residues. Kept here is only the CDR3 DNA, which spans 48 bases and is read in frame from base 1.